The 6 T cell receptor beta chains below all came from one sample that was sequenced in a study of lymphopenia after photon versus proton radiotherapy. Some clones are missing from TCRdb's copy, which holds only in-frame ones; the method was immunoSEQ multiplex PCR. Of around 59,000 clones in the sample, 84% are singletons; the top ten hold just over 2%. The sequenced sample was peripheral blood, obtained from a patient treated with proton-based radiotherapy. Source of these receptors: a man between 60 and 75 years old with pancreatic cancer.

This sequence joins TRBV11-2 and TRBJ2-3; D remains ambiguous. Trimming cost V 5 bases and J 3 bases, with 12 bases left between them. Germline-derived CDR1 and CDR2 are SGHAT and FQNNGV. The CDR3 is 14 amino acids. The CDR3 DNA reads TGTGCCAGCAGCCAAGGCCACAGAACAGATACGCAGTATTTT. It codes for CASSQGHRTDTQYF.

This clone was seen more than once but under ten times. This rearrangement joins TRBV27 to TRBJ2-7, with 8 positions matching TRBD1. The CDR3 spans 15 residues. After removal of 5 bases from V and 5 bases from J, the junction contained 11 bases not matched to a gene. Germline CDR1 reads MNHEY; CDR2 reads SMNVEV (reference sequence). CDR3 in DNA: TGTGCCAGCAGTATGAGGACAGGGAATCAAAACGAGCAGTACTTC. Protein: CASSMRTGNQNEQYF.

The chain recombines TRBV9 with TRBJ1-3; D may be TRBD1 (5 bases). This CDR3 spans 14 amino acids. The V and J ends lost 3 bases and 4 bases respectively, with 11 bases between them. The germline CDR1 and CDR2 sequences are SGDLS and YYNGEE. The CDR3 region has the DNA TGTGCCAGCAGCGAGGCTTACAGGGGAAACACCATATATTTT. Its translation is CASSEAYRGNTIYF.

This chain links TRBV4-1 with TRBJ1-5; 10 nucleotides match TRBD1. V lost 0 bases, J lost 7 bases, and 9 bases stayed unmatched. Per germline, CDR1 MGHRA and CDR2 YSYEKL. The CDR3 length is 17 residues. The CDR3 coding sequence is TGCGCCAGCAGCCAAGATCATCGGACAGGGGGTCGACAGCCCCAGCATTTT. As protein: CASSQDHRTGGRQPQHF.

This clone has just one count. The chain joins TRBV25-1 to TRBJ2-6; D call uncertain. CDR3 size: 11 residues. V lost 6 bases, J lost 4 bases, and 1 base lay in between. In germline, CDR1 is MGHDK, CDR2 SYGVNS. In nucleotides, the CDR3 is TGTGCCAGCAGGGGGGCCAACGTCCTGACTTTC. Its protein is CASRGANVLTF.

The V and J genes are TRBV27 and TRBJ2-7; 9 bases line up with TRBD1. Trimming cost V 5 bases and J 0 bases; bases outside gene matches: 8. This CDR3 has 16 residues. The germline V gene encodes CDR1 MNHEY and CDR2 SMNVEV (reference sequence). This chain's CDR3 is CASSRQGVLSSYEQYF. The CDR3 DNA follows: TGTGCCAGCAGTCGACAGGGGGTCCTAAGCTCCTACGAGCAGTACTTC.